The text below deals with one T cell receptor (beta chain). Its antigen is not identified. The data belong to a study of cytomegalovirus exposure and HLA in healthy donors. General study points: V- and J-gene trimming of TCR beta was linked (in a later analysis) to a missense DCLRE1C variant.

This PCR relied on a set of 60 Vbeta primers and 13 Jbeta primers. Per the original methods: Later work found around 80 million unique TCR beta chains, with about 10 million shared. TCRdb's copy holds only in-frame clones and misses some; the assay was immunoSEQ multiplex PCR. That table is the source of V, J and clone size, and D and trimming were worked out from the DNA. The sample includes about 190,000 clones, 75% to 90% seen only once; the top ten take about 0.78%. This CDR3 has 16 residues. V trimming: 0 bases; J trimming: 2 bases; junction bases outside the gene matches: 8. CDR1 and CDR2 from the germline V gene are GTSNPN and SVGIG (reference sequence).

This sequence was found in a woman aged 18-30 years in good health and CMV-seronegative. The material sequenced was PBMCs. The chain couples TRBV30 to TRBJ2-3; 7 bases are a match to TRBD2. The CDR3 region is CAWSVLASGYTDTQYF. DNA of the CDR3: TGTGCCTGGAGTGTACTGGCTAGCGGCTACACAGATACGCAGTATTTT.